These T cell receptor beta chains were read from a single sample in a study of spatial heterogeneity in lung cancer. TCRdb redid the calling of the 5' RACE reads with MiXCR, one entry per CDR3 protein. The sample contains about 100,000 distinct CDR3 sequences, around 4.8% of which appear only once. The material sequenced was lung tumor tissue, taken at surgery. These TCRs come from a male donor with early-stage non-small cell lung cancer. CDR3s include the opening cysteine and the closing phenylalanine or tryptophan. D genes are given only for firm matches. Clone size, where shown, is once, few, many, or a class for clones that have expanded.

TRBV28,TRBJ2-7,many,.,CASSFYSSAGEQYF,TGTGCCAGCAGTTTTTATAGCAGTGCAGGCGAGCAGTACTTC
TRBV6-6,TRBJ2-3,many,.,CASSYLEPPLSDTQYF,TGTGCCAGCAGTTACTTGGAGCCGCCGCTGTCAGATACGCAGTATTTT
TRBV10-3,TRBJ1-2,.,.,CAITETGLNYGYTF,TGTGCCATCACTGAGACAGGACTTAACTATGGCTACACCTTC
TRBV10-3,TRBJ1-2,many,TRBD1,CAISEGLGTDFNYYGYTF,TGTGCCATCAGTGAGGGGCTAGGGACAGACTTTAATTATTATGGCTACACCTTC
TRBV29-1,TRBJ2-1,many,.,CSAALTRDNEQFF,TGCAGCGCCGCTTTGACCCGAGACAATGAGCAGTTCTTC
TRBV29-1,TRBJ2-5,many,.,CSVRLGQETQYF,TGCAGCGTCCGACTAGGGCAAGAGACCCAGTACTTC
TRBV6-2/TRBV6-3,TRBJ1-1,many,TRBD1,CASSWGQFEAFF,TGTGCCAGCAGCTGGGGACAGTTCGAAGCTTTCTTT
TRBV7-2,TRBJ1-5,many,.,CASSSDNNQPQHF,TGTGCCAGCAGCTCCGACAACAATCAGCCCCAGCATTTT
TRBV10-3,TRBJ2-7,.,.,CAISEGLADISYEQYF,TGTGCCATCAGTGAGGGGTTAGCCGATATCTCCTACGAGCAGTACTTC
TRBV12-3/TRBV12-4,TRBJ1-5,many,TRBD1,CASSLGDREGPQHF,TGTGCCAGCAGTTTGGGGGACAGGGAAGGTCCCCAGCATTTT
TRBV27,TRBJ2-3,many,.,CASSSLDKRDTQYF,TGTGCCAGCAGTTCGCTAGACAAGCGGGATACGCAGTATTTT
TRBV6-1,TRBJ1-4,few,.,CASSERGINEKLFF,TGTGCCAGCAGTGAAAGGGGGATTAATGAAAAACTGTTTTTT